Listed here is a single T cell receptor beta chain. This sample was included in a study of blood T cell repertoires in COVID-19. Study context: The analysed material was cDNA or gDNA that came from T cells, B-cell-depleted T cells, or PBMCs.

Authors' analysis steps: Estimated nucleated cell counts came from reference gene primer amplification. Sequencing was performed with immunoSEQ multiplex PCR; in TCRdb, only in-frame clones are kept and a portion is missing. The D gene and trimming were derived from the DNA, and the V and J assignments and clone size from that table. The sample lists some 150,000 clones; 84% were seen once. Germline values: CDR1 MNHEY, CDR2 SVGAGI. The length of the CDR3 is 14 residues. V lost 10 bases to trimming and J lost 7 bases; unmatched junction nucleotides: 10. This receptor was taken from a human donor in a cohort sampled during active COVID-19. Sequencing was done on a sample of peripheral blood. This chain links TRBV6-5 with TRBJ2-2; 9 nucleotides align to TRBD2. Written as DNA, the CDR3 is TGTGCCACCTTTCGGGCTAGCGGGGTCGGGGAGCTGTTTTTT. It codes for CATFRASGVGELFF.